A single sample gave rise to the 20 T cell receptor beta chains below, sequenced in a study of blood T cell repertoires in COVID-19. Generated by immunoSEQ multiplex PCR, the TCRdb table keeps only in-frame clones and is missing some. Here the sample spans approximately 390,000 clones, 80% to 90% being singletons. The sequenced sample consisted of peripheral blood. These receptors were obtained from a woman in her sixties with COVID-19, enrolled during active disease.

This clone was counted many times. This chain links TRBV28 with TRBJ1-2; 12 bases agree with TRBD1. Germline loops: CDR1 MDHEN, CDR2 SYDVKM. The V gene end was trimmed by 4 bases and the J gene end by 8 bases; junction bases not matched to a gene: 20. The CDR3 covers 19 residues. This chain's CDR3 is CASSSRYIRDRGRPVGYTF. The CDR3 DNA sequence: TGTGCCAGCAGTTCACGCTATATCCGGGACAGGGGGCGTCCTGTCGGCTACACCTTC.

V usage is TRBV20-1 and J usage is TRBJ2-7; 10 nucleotides align to TRBD1. Germline CDR1 DFQATT, CDR2 SNEGSKA (reference sequence). V was pared by 3 bases and J by 4 bases, with 6 bases of the junction left unmatched. There are 14 residues in the CDR3. As DNA, the CDR3 is TGCAGTGCTAGTGGACAGGGGGTATCGTACGAGCAGTACTTC. This gives the protein CSASGQGVSYEQYF.

The chain links TRBV5-1 to TRBJ2-2, with D perhaps TRBD2 (6 bases). The CDR3 runs to 17 residues. Germline V gives CDR1 SGHRS, CDR2 YFSETQ. Trimming pared 6 bases from V and 2 bases from J, leaving 20 bases between. CDR3 in amino acids: CASTQGRGAVNTGELFF. As DNA, the CDR3 is TGCGCCAGCACCCAAGGGCGCGGGGCGGTAAACACCGGGGAGCTGTTTTTT.

This chain uses TRBV18 with TRBJ1-2; 7 positions agree with TRBD1. CDR1 KGHSH and CDR2 LQKENI come from the germline V gene. Losses at the gene ends were 5 bases for V and 3 bases for J; bases not matched to a gene: 3. CDR3 length: 13 residues. CDR3 loop: CASSEGQDYGYTF. In nucleotides, the CDR3 is TGTGCCAGCTCAGAAGGACAGGACTATGGCTACACCTTC. Looking up the rest from reference TRBV18 and TRBJ1-2 gives the full variable domain: NAGVMQNPRHLVRRRGQEARLRCSPMKGHSHVYWYRQLPEEGLKFMVYLQKENIIDESGMPKERFSAEFPKEGPSILRIQQVVRGDSAAYFCASSEGQDYGYTFGSGTRLTVV.

This clone was seen a single time. The CDR3 DNA sequence: TGTGCCAGCAGCATCTGGACAGGGGGAAGAGGCGAGCAGTACTTC. This gives the protein CASSIWTGGRGEQYF. The genes are TRBV5-5 and TRBJ2-7, with TRBD1 matching 10 bases. The germline CDR1 and CDR2 sequences are SGHKS and YYEKEE (reference sequence). CDR3 length: 15 amino acids. J gave up 6 bases and V 4 bases, and 10 bases lay outside the gene matches.

The rearrangement uses TRBV19 and TRBJ1-1; 8 bases agree with TRBD1. Unmatched junction bases numbered 14, after V lost 8 bases and J lost 3 bases. CDR3 length: 16 residues. The germline CDR1 and CDR2 sequences are LNHDA and SQIVND (reference sequence). CDR3 sequence (DNA): TGTGCCAGTGCCGGACAGGGTATGTCGTGGGACACTGAAGCTTTCTTT. Its protein product is CASAGQGMSWDTEAFF.

V is TRBV12-5 and J is TRBJ1-1, with 7 bases fitting TRBD1. Germline CDR1 is LGHNT and CDR2 is FRNRAP. J gave up 3 bases and V 1 base, and 8 bases lay outside the gene matches. The CDR3 contains 16 residues. The CDR3 here is CASGLGEQGYYTEAFF. The DNA of the CDR3 is TGTGCTAGTGGTTTGGGGGAACAGGGGTATTACACTGAAGCTTTCTTT.

Only a few counts were recorded for this clone. The chain joins TRBV6-5 to TRBJ1-6; tentatively, D is TRBD1 (6 bases). This CDR3 has 15 amino acids. V dropped 2 bases and J dropped 7 bases, with 12 bases sitting between them. Per germline, CDR1 MNHEY and CDR2 SVGAGI. This CDR3 reads CASSYAGVRNSPLHF. The CDR3 coding sequence is TGTGCCAGCAGTTACGCAGGGGTGCGAAATTCACCCCTCCACTTT.

This clone occurred a few times. The rearrangement joins TRBV7-3 to TRBJ2-3; tentative D call: TRBD1 (5 bases). The CDR3 has 14 amino acids. Per the germline V gene, CDR1 is SGHTA and CDR2 is FQGTGA. Trimming cost V 6 bases and J 4 bases, with 14 bases left between them. CDR3 sequence (DNA): TGTGCCAGCAGTTCCGGACACCGGGCAGATACGCAGTATTTT. Its protein product is CASSSGHRADTQYF. Using reference TRBV7-3 and TRBJ2-3 for the parts outside the CDR3, the full variable domain is GAGVSQTPSNKVTEKGKYVELRCDPISGHTALYWYRQSLGQGPEFLIYFQGTGAADDSGLPNDRFFAVRPEGSVSTLKIQRTERGDSAVYLCASSSGHRADTQYFGPGTRLTVL.

The chain has TRBV5-6 and TRBJ1-6; a weak D match, TRBD1 (6 bases). The CDR3 is 11 residues long. Germline V gene lookup returns CDR1 SGHDT and CDR2 YYEEEE. V was pared by 3 bases and J by 15 bases, with 10 bases between. CDR3 in DNA: TGTGCCAGCAGCTCGGACAGTGGCCTCCACTTT. This gives the protein CASSSDSGLHF.

The V gene is TRBV27, the J gene TRBJ1-6; D remains ambiguous. CDR3 length equals 16 residues. The V gene lost 2 bases and the J gene lost 7 bases, with 15 bases spanning the gap. Germline V gives CDR1 MNHEY, CDR2 SMNVEV (reference sequence). The CDR3 DNA sequence: TGTGCCAGCAGTTTACGGGGAACAGATCGGAATTCACCCCTCCACTTT. Protein: CASSLRGTDRNSPLHF.

J is TRBJ2-6 and V is TRBV6-1; D ambiguous. Per the germline V gene, CDR1 is MNHNS and CDR2 is SASEGT. CDR3 length: 18 residues. V lost 0 bases and J 0 bases, leaving 12 bases between the germline ends. CDR3 sequence (DNA): TGTGCCAGCAGTGAAGCCGCAGGCATAAACTCTGGGGCCAACGTCCTGACTTTC. Translation gives CASSEAAGINSGANVLTF.

The chain combines TRBV10-3 with TRBJ1-2; D remains ambiguous. The germline gives CDR1 ENHRY, CDR2 SYGVKD. V lost 1 base and J 6 bases, leaving 6 bases between the germline ends. This CDR3 is 12 amino acids long. CDR3 amino acids: CAISEFRDGYTF. Here the CDR3 DNA reads TGTGCCATCAGTGAGTTTAGAGATGGCTACACCTTC.

The J gene is TRBJ1-2, the V gene TRBV29-1; D is ambiguous. Germline loops: CDR1 SQVTM, CDR2 ANQGSEA. The V end was cut by 2 bases, the J end by 4 bases, with 11 bases between. The CDR3 is made up of 13 amino acids. The CDR3 reads CSVESNGRYGYTF. The CDR3 DNA reads TGCAGCGTTGAATCGAACGGTCGCTATGGCTACACCTTC. Using reference TRBV29-1 and TRBJ1-2 for the parts outside the CDR3, the full variable domain is SAVISQKPSRDICQRGTSLTIQCQVDSQVTMMFWYRQQPGQSLTLIATANQGSEATYESGFVIDKFPISRPNLTFSTLTVSNMSPEDSSIYLCSVESNGRYGYTFGSGTRLTVV.

This chain links TRBV6-5 with TRBJ1-4; weak D call: TRBD1 (5 bases). This CDR3 has 14 amino acids. In germline, CDR1 is MNHEY, CDR2 SVGAGI. Trimming stripped 6 bases from V and 0 bases from J, with 8 bases between. This chain's CDR3 is CASRVTATNEKLFF. CDR3 nucleotides: TGTGCCAGCAGGGTGACAGCAACTAATGAAAAACTGTTTTTT.

V gene TRBV7-9 combines with J gene TRBJ1-1; 11 bases align to TRBD1. This CDR3 comprises 16 residues. J gave up 4 bases and V 5 bases, and 9 bases lay outside the gene matches. Germline loops: CDR1 SEHNR, CDR2 FQNEAQ (reference sequence). The DNA for the CDR3 is TGTGCCAGCAGCGTCTGGACAGGGGGCGCAGGCACTGAAGCTTTCTTT. As protein: CASSVWTGGAGTEAFF.

This clone has only a few counts. V usage is TRBV5-1 and J usage is TRBJ1-3; a possible D gene is TRBD1 (5 bases). The germline V and J ends were trimmed by 3 bases and 3 bases, with 13 bases remaining between them. Germline V gene sequence: CDR1 SGHRS, CDR2 YFSETQ. The CDR3 length is 15 residues. The CDR3 sequence is CASSSGGAGGNTIYF. The CDR3 bases are TGCGCCAGCAGCTCCGGAGGGGCAGGTGGAAACACCATATATTTT.

The V gene is TRBV7-9, the J gene TRBJ2-1; 7 bases map to TRBD1. CDR3 length: 14 residues. Germline-derived CDR1 and CDR2 are SEHNR and FQNEAQ (reference sequence). Trimming removed 5 bases from V and 13 bases from J; junction bases left unmatched: 14. CDR3 sequence: CASSPRRQGSEQFF. The CDR3 bases are TGTGCCAGCAGCCCAAGACGACAGGGTTCTGAACAGTTCTTC. Full variable domain (rest looked up from reference TRBV7-9 and TRBJ2-1): DTGVSQNPRHKITKRGQNVTFRCDPISEHNRLYWYRQTLGQGPEFLTYFQNEAQLEKSRLLSDRFSAERPKGSFSTLEIQRTEQGDSAMYLCASSPRRQGSEQFFGPGTRLTVL.

The chain combines TRBV19 with TRBJ1-6; D is ambiguous. Germline V gene sequence: CDR1 LNHDA, CDR2 SQIVND (reference sequence). The CDR3 has 16 amino acids. Between the trimmed V and J ends, which lost 3 bases and 7 bases, there was a span of 16 bases. CDR3 in DNA: TGTGCCAGTAGTATTCTCCTAAATGGGCCGAATTCACCCCTCCACTTT. This translates into CASSILLNGPNSPLHF.

The chain combines TRBV7-9 with TRBJ2-7; D possibly corresponds to TRBD2 (7 bases). In germline, CDR1 is SEHNR, CDR2 FQNEAQ (reference sequence). Trimming stripped 1 base from V and 0 bases from J, with 19 bases between. There are 18 residues in the CDR3. CDR3 nucleotide sequence: TGTGCCAGCAGCTTAGGTACGGGGGGCGGGAAGAGCTCCTACGAGCAGTACTTC. This sequence encodes CASSLGTGGGKSSYEQYF.